This T cell receptor beta chain was identified in a study of T cells in Graves' hyperthyroidism and ophthalmopathy. Study-wide results and limits: In the analysis, a 13 V-J model separated ophthalmopathy from stable hyperthyroidism.

Trimming took off 0 bases at V and 0 bases at J, with 9 bases between the two ends. This CDR3 spans 16 amino acids. The germline V gene has CDR1 MGHRA and CDR2 YSYEKL. As concerns this clonotype: The antigen is unknown.

TCR beta CDR3 region amplification was performed from RNA transcripts. The HTBI primer set was used in a first-round RT-PCR of the TCR CDR3. TCRdb processed the multiplex PCR reads anew with MiXCR; each CDR3 protein has one entry. The data hold some 690,000 distinct CDR3 sequences, with 15% to 20% observed a single time. This chain connects TRBV4-1 to TRBJ1-3, with D possibly TRBD1 on 5 matching bases. The sequenced sample consisted of blood. The source of this sequence is a man in his fifties or sixties with Graves' hyperthyroidism. The CDR3 DNA reads TGCGCCAGCAGCCAAGACAGGGCCGTCTCTGGAAACACCATATATTTT. It specifies CASSQDRAVSGNTIYF.